A selection of T cell receptor beta chains follows, all from one sample in a study of T-cell memory formation after mild COVID-19. TCRdb recomputed calls from the 5' RACE reads with MiXCR, one row per CDR3 protein. The table lists some 290,000 distinct CDR3 sequences, around 15% of them singletons. Specimen: PBMCs or a T cell subset sorted from them (not recorded which). These TCRs come from a man younger than 30 who had mild COVID-19 (a few samples of this study predate the infection). Cell type and time point are not known. Both conserved end residues are part of each CDR3. D genes are given only for firm matches. Not every row has a clone size; where given, it reads once, few, many or a size class.

V gene: TRBV5-4
J gene: TRBJ2-3
clone size: few
D gene: .
CDR3 DNA: .
CDR3 protein: CASSFGPGGWADTQYF

V gene: TRBV29-1
J gene: TRBJ2-4
clone size: few
D gene: .
CDR3 DNA: TGCAGCGTTGAGGAGGAAGGACATAGTGTAGACATTCAGTACTTC
CDR3 protein: CSVEEEGHSVDIQYF

V gene: TRBV5-1
J gene: TRBJ2-2
clone size: few
D gene: .
CDR3 DNA: TGCGCCAGCACCCGCCGCGGACACCTGCGGGACACCGGGGAGCTGTTTTTT
CDR3 protein: CASTRRGHLRDTGELFF

V gene: TRBV2
J gene: TRBJ2-5
clone size: .
D gene: .
CDR3 DNA: TGTGCCAGCAGTGAAGGGGTCGAACACTTC
CDR3 protein: CASSEGVEHF

V gene: TRBV7-3
J gene: TRBJ2-2
clone size: .
D gene: .
CDR3 DNA: TGTGCCAGCAGCTTAACCGGGGGCGTCGACACCGGGGAGCTGTTTTTT
CDR3 protein: CASSLTGGVDTGELFF

V gene: TRBV6-2/TRBV6-3
J gene: TRBJ2-5
clone size: .
D gene: .
CDR3 DNA: TGTGCCAGCAGTTACTCCGCTGTGACAGGAAAAGAGACCCAGTACTTC
CDR3 protein: CASSYSAVTGKETQYF

V gene: TRBV20-1
J gene: TRBJ2-7
clone size: .
D gene: .
CDR3 DNA: TGCAGTGCTAGAGACCCTAGGACGGGGACCTACGAGCAGTACTTC
CDR3 protein: CSARDPRTGTYEQYF

V gene: TRBV12-3/TRBV12-4
J gene: TRBJ2-1
clone size: .
D gene: .
CDR3 DNA: TGTGCCAGCAGTTTCTTACAGGGAGTTGAGCAGTTCTTC
CDR3 protein: CASSFLQGVEQFF

V gene: TRBV3-1
J gene: TRBJ1-6
clone size: .
D gene: .
CDR3 DNA: TGTGCCAGCGCTCGGACGGAGAATTCACCCCTCCACTTT
CDR3 protein: CASARTENSPLHF

V gene: TRBV7-2
J gene: TRBJ2-5
clone size: many
D gene: .
CDR3 DNA: TGTGCCAGCAGCTTACGGCGGCGGGAGACCCAGTACTTC
CDR3 protein: CASSLRRRETQYF

V gene: TRBV12-3/TRBV12-4
J gene: TRBJ2-5
clone size: few
D gene: .
CDR3 DNA: TGTGCCAGCAGCCTTCAGGAACAAGAGACCCAGTACTTC
CDR3 protein: CASSLQEQETQYF

V gene: TRBV5-1
J gene: TRBJ2-3
clone size: few
D gene: .
CDR3 DNA: TGCGCCAGCAGCGCCGAATCAGATACGCAGTATTTT
CDR3 protein: CASSAESDTQYF

V gene: TRBV18
J gene: TRBJ2-3
clone size: .
D gene: TRBD2
CDR3 DNA: TGTGCCAGCTCATTCCGGACTAGCGGGGGCACAGATACGCAGTATTTT
CDR3 protein: CASSFRTSGGTDTQYF

V gene: TRBV5-4
J gene: TRBJ2-7
clone size: .
D gene: TRBD2
CDR3 DNA: TGTGCCAGCAGCCCTAGCGGGGTGGGCTCCTACGAGCAGTACTTC
CDR3 protein: CASSPSGVGSYEQYF

V gene: TRBV7-9
J gene: TRBJ1-3
clone size: few
D gene: .
CDR3 DNA: TGTGCCAGCAGCTTAAAGGGCCCGAAAGACGGCAGAAACACCATATATTTT
CDR3 protein: CASSLKGPKDGRNTIYF

V gene: TRBV11-3
J gene: TRBJ2-5
clone size: .
D gene: .
CDR3 DNA: TGTGCCAGCAGCTTATCCAGAAAAGAGACCCAGTACTTC
CDR3 protein: CASSLSRKETQYF

V gene: TRBV4-1
J gene: TRBJ2-7
clone size: few
D gene: TRBD2
CDR3 DNA: TGCGCCAGCAGCCAAGGTAGTACTAGCGGGGCCTACGAGCAGTACTTC
CDR3 protein: CASSQGSTSGAYEQYF

V gene: TRBV5-1
J gene: TRBJ2-3
clone size: few
D gene: .
CDR3 DNA: TGCGCCAGCAGCTATGGACTTTTCCCCCCAGATACGCAGTATTTT
CDR3 protein: CASSYGLFPPDTQYF

V gene: TRBV27
J gene: TRBJ1-6
clone size: few
D gene: .
CDR3 DNA: TGTGCCAGCAGTTCGAACATGGCTTCACCCCTCCACTTT
CDR3 protein: CASSSNMASPLHF

V gene: TRBV6-2/TRBV6-3
J gene: TRBJ2-5
clone size: .
D gene: TRBD2
CDR3 DNA: TGTGCCAGCAGAACCACTAGCGGGGAAGAGACCCAGTACTTC
CDR3 protein: CASRTTSGEETQYF

V gene: TRBV29-1
J gene: TRBJ1-3
clone size: few
D gene: .
CDR3 DNA: TGCAGCGTTGCACAGAGCTCTGGAAACACCATATATTTT
CDR3 protein: CSVAQSSGNTIYF

V gene: TRBV5-6
J gene: TRBJ1-1
clone size: .
D gene: .
CDR3 DNA: TGTGCCAGCAGCCCGGTCTCCGGGACAAAAGTCGGGACTGAAGCTTTCTTT
CDR3 protein: CASSPVSGTKVGTEAFF

V gene: TRBV7-2
J gene: TRBJ1-3
clone size: few
D gene: .
CDR3 DNA: TGTGCCAGCAGCTTATCGTGGGGGCCTGGAAACACCATATATTTT
CDR3 protein: CASSLSWGPGNTIYF

V gene: TRBV5-1
J gene: TRBJ2-3
clone size: .
D gene: TRBD2
CDR3 DNA: TGCGCCAGCAGCTTGGTGGTCGGGGGGTCCACCTTCACAGATACGCAGTATTTT
CDR3 protein: CASSLVVGGSTFTDTQYF

V gene: TRBV7-9
J gene: TRBJ2-1
clone size: few
D gene: TRBD2
CDR3 DNA: TGTGCCAGCAGCTTCCAAGCGGGGGGGCCGTACAATGAGCAGTTCTTC
CDR3 protein: CASSFQAGGPYNEQFF

V gene: TRBV12-5
J gene: TRBJ2-1
clone size: many
D gene: .
CDR3 DNA: TGTGCTAGTGGCCCGCCCCGGGGGAAGGGGTTCTCCTACAATGAGCAGTTCTTC
CDR3 protein: CASGPPRGKGFSYNEQFF

V gene: TRBV7-9
J gene: TRBJ2-7
clone size: .
D gene: .
CDR3 DNA: TGTGCCAGCAGCGTCCGGGACCGTGGCTACGAGCAGTACTTC
CDR3 protein: CASSVRDRGYEQYF

V gene: TRBV21-1
J gene: TRBJ2-3
clone size: .
D gene: .
CDR3 DNA: TGTGCCAGCAGCAAACCGAATAGCACAGATACGCAGTATTTT
CDR3 protein: CASSKPNSTDTQYF

V gene: TRBV6-2/TRBV6-3
J gene: TRBJ2-7
clone size: few
D gene: .
CDR3 DNA: TGTGCCAGCAGGCCGAACAGGGGAGGGTCCTACGAGCAGTACTTC
CDR3 protein: CASRPNRGGSYEQYF

V gene: TRBV7-6
J gene: TRBJ2-5
clone size: .
D gene: .
CDR3 DNA: TGTGCCAGCAGCCTCGGGTGGACGACCCAGTACTTC
CDR3 protein: CASSLGWTTQYF

V gene: TRBV15
J gene: TRBJ2-2
clone size: few
D gene: .
CDR3 DNA: TGTGCCACCAGCAGAGATCTCGGACTAACGATCGCGGCCGAGGAGCTGTTTTTT
CDR3 protein: CATSRDLGLTIAAEELFF

V gene: TRBV12-3/TRBV12-4
J gene: TRBJ1-2
clone size: .
D gene: .
CDR3 DNA: TGTGCCAGCACCCCGTCAGGGGCTAACTATGGCTACACCTTC
CDR3 protein: CASTPSGANYGYTF

V gene: TRBV20-1
J gene: TRBJ2-5
clone size: .
D gene: TRBD2
CDR3 DNA: TGCAGTGCTCCCGACCCGGCGGGGGGGGCGGCAGAGACCCAGTACTTC
CDR3 protein: CSAPDPAGGAAETQYF

V gene: TRBV12-3/TRBV12-4
J gene: TRBJ2-5
clone size: few
D gene: .
CDR3 DNA: TGTGCCAGCACCCCTTGGGGTCCAGAGACCCAGTACTTC
CDR3 protein: CASTPWGPETQYF

V gene: TRBV5-6
J gene: TRBJ2-2
clone size: few
D gene: .
CDR3 DNA: TGTGCCAGCAGCTTGCTTCAGGGTGGGAACACCGGGGAGCTGTTTTTT
CDR3 protein: CASSLLQGGNTGELFF

V gene: TRBV7-2
J gene: TRBJ2-3
clone size: few
D gene: .
CDR3 DNA: TGTGCCAGCACCTGGGGCGGCACAGATACGCAGTATTTT
CDR3 protein: CASTWGGTDTQYF

V gene: TRBV9
J gene: TRBJ2-5
clone size: .
D gene: .
CDR3 DNA: TGTGCCAGCAGCGAGGGCACCTACTCCCAAGAGACCCAGTACTTC
CDR3 protein: CASSEGTYSQETQYF

V gene: TRBV5-4
J gene: TRBJ2-7
clone size: .
D gene: TRBD1
CDR3 DNA: TGTGCCAGCAGCCCAGGGGGTAGGCAAGACTACGAGCAGTACTTC
CDR3 protein: CASSPGGRQDYEQYF

V gene: TRBV23-1
J gene: TRBJ2-7
clone size: few
D gene: TRBD1
CDR3 DNA: TGCGCCAGCAGCGAGGCGGTGGGACAGGGTATTGGAGTTTACGAGCAGTACTTC
CDR3 protein: CASSEAVGQGIGVYEQYF

V gene: TRBV7-8
J gene: TRBJ2-5
clone size: .
D gene: TRBD2
CDR3 DNA: TGTGCCAGCAGCTTGGGACTAGCGGGGGTCGAGACCCAGTACTTC
CDR3 protein: CASSLGLAGVETQYF

V gene: TRBV3-1
J gene: TRBJ2-5
clone size: .
D gene: .
CDR3 DNA: TGTGCCAGCAGCCAAGGGTCCAGGGGATCGGAGACCCAGTACTTC
CDR3 protein: CASSQGSRGSETQYF

V gene: TRBV19
J gene: TRBJ2-3
clone size: .
D gene: .
CDR3 DNA: TGTGCCAGTAGTATAGACCTACCGGCGGGCACAGATACGCAGTATTTT
CDR3 protein: CASSIDLPAGTDTQYF

V gene: TRBV14
J gene: TRBJ2-5
clone size: .
D gene: .
CDR3 DNA: TGTGCCAGCAGCCAAGTAGGGGCCGAGACCCAGTACTTC
CDR3 protein: CASSQVGAETQYF